This note documents a single T cell receptor beta chain sequence. At one boundary the junction diverges from the germline segment, which might be a read error. This sample is drawn from a study of blood T cell repertoires in COVID-19. Study-level background: Both acute and convalescent COVID-19 samples were obtained from the United States, Italy and Spain. Sample material is recorded as cDNA or gDNA derived from T cells, B-cell-depleted T cells, or PBMCs.

Original processing notes: Estimates of nucleated cell counts were drawn from the amplification of reference gene primers. This table comes from immunoSEQ multiplex PCR, and its TCRdb copy is limited to in-frame clones, with some not included. D and trimming come from the DNA, and the V and J calls and clone size come from that table. In the table there are hundreds of thousands of clones, approximately 86% of which are singletons. The CDR3 has 12 amino acids. The sample taken for sequencing was peripheral blood. This chain links TRBV12-3 or TRBV12-4 with TRBJ1-1, with a possible D match to TRBD1 (6 bases). The clonotype originates from a human donor in a cohort sampled during active COVID-19. DNA of the CDR3: TGTGCCAGCAGTCCGTGGCGTCAGGGGCTGAGGTTT. Protein product: CASSPWRQGLRF.